This TCR beta chain was documented in a study of brain T cells in children with intractable seizures. The CDR3 length is 15 residues. Trimming shortened V by 0 bases and J by 0 bases, and 7 bases separated the two germline ends. CDR1 and CDR2 from the germline V gene are SGDLS and YYNGEE. On this clone itself: Its antigen is undetermined.

The sequenced cases were selected for having the highest brain T cell transcript signatures. At least one anti-epileptic drug was given before surgery. The study's findings and limits: HCMV serostatus was not known, and viral specificity came from CDR3 similarity only.

Method: immunoSEQ multiplex PCR; TCRdb's copy keeps in-frame clones and lacks some. Of about 22,000 clones in the sample, approximately 94% are singletons; the top ten hold 5% to 7.5%. This sample comprised peripheral blood, obtained at surgery. The gene calls are TRBV9 and TRBJ2-1; D ambiguous. The receptor was derived from a boy under 18 with focal cortical dysplasia and intractable seizures. CDR3 sequence: CASSVGSNSYNEQFF. The CDR3 coding sequence is TGTGCCAGCAGCGTAGGATCGAACTCCTACAATGAGCAGTTCTTC.